Below, 14 T cell receptor beta chains from the same sample are listed, as sequenced in a study of PD-L1 blockade in urothelial cancer. The sample's time point: pretreatment peripheral blood. The method was immunoSEQ multiplex PCR; TCRdb's version includes in-frame clones alone and lacks a portion of them. The table has around 57,000 clones, roughly 77% seen once; the top ten hold 1.6%. The source material was PBMCs, sampled around atezolizumab (anti-PD-L1) treatment. Receptors were obtained from a man in his 70s with urothelial cancer.

The chain carries TRBV7-2 and TRBJ1-5; 10 nucleotides match TRBD1. Losses at the gene ends were 5 bases for V and 6 bases for J; bases not matched to a gene: 7. The CDR3 is 15 residues long. Germline-derived CDR1 and CDR2 are SGHTA and FQGNSA. The CDR3 is CASSIGTGEGQPQHF. CDR3 DNA sequence: TGTGCCAGCAGCATCGGGACAGGGGAAGGTCAGCCCCAGCATTTT.

The chain combines TRBV2 with TRBJ1-2; D remains unclear. Trimming shortened V by 2 bases and J by 5 bases, and 15 bases separated the two germline ends. The CDR3 has 15 residues. The germline gives CDR1 SNHLY, CDR2 FYNNEI. DNA for the CDR3: TGTGCCAGCAGTGAAACCCCAGGAATGGGTTATGGCTACACCTTC. This sequence encodes CASSETPGMGYGYTF.

V is TRBV7-8 and J is TRBJ2-7, with D perhaps matching TRBD1 (6 bases). The V gene lost 1 base and the J gene lost 1 base, with 8 bases spanning the gap. The germline gives CDR1 SGHVS, CDR2 FQNEAQ. The CDR3 is 14 residues long. CDR3 DNA: TGTGCCAGCAGCTTAGACAGGGCGTCCTACGAGCAGTACTTC. Translating it yields CASSLDRASYEQYF.

This clone was observed once. The chain employs TRBV6-5 and TRBJ2-1; D is possibly TRBD1 (5 bases). The CDR3 loop spans 13 amino acids. Trimming shortened V by 0 bases and J by 9 bases, and 9 bases separated the two germline ends. The germline CDR1 and CDR2 sequences are MNHEY and SVGAGI. DNA of the CDR3: TGTGCCAGCAGTTACTCCAGGGCTGGTGAGCAGTTCTTC. Encoded protein: CASSYSRAGEQFF.

The gene calls are TRBV19 and TRBJ2-5; 9 nucleotides agree with TRBD2. V dropped 11 bases and J dropped 3; count of bases not matched to a gene: 7. The length of the CDR3 is 13 residues. Germline values: CDR1 LNHDA, CDR2 SQIVND (reference sequence). The CDR3 nucleotides are TGTGCCGGGAGGACTAGCGAGGAAGAGACCCAGTACTTC. Its protein is CAGRTSEEETQYF.

The V gene is TRBV27, the J gene TRBJ2-5; 7 bases are a match to TRBD2. The CDR3 covers 17 residues. Germline loops: CDR1 MNHEY, CDR2 SMNVEV (reference sequence). The V segment lost 6 bases and the J segment 0 bases; nucleotides outside the gene matches: 13. Written as DNA, the CDR3 is TGTGCCAGCAGAAGGGGCGGGAGAGGAGAATACCAAGAGACCCAGTACTTC. The encoded protein is CASRRGGRGEYQETQYF.

This clone has just one count. The chain couples TRBV7-2 to TRBJ2-7, with a weak D call TRBD2 (7 bases). Germline V gene lookup returns CDR1 SGHTA and CDR2 FQGNSA. Trimming stripped 2 bases from V and 5 bases from J, with 10 bases between. The CDR3 consists of 13 residues. The CDR3 DNA sequence: TGTGCCAGCAGCTTACGCGGGGGCGACGAGCAGTACTTC. As protein: CASSLRGGDEQYF.

The rearrangement uses TRBV7-9 and TRBJ2-1, with TRBD2 identical over 7 bases. Germline V gene data show CDR1 as SEHNR and CDR2 as FQNEAQ (reference sequence). Germline trimming cut 4 bases from V and 6 bases from J; bases unmatched to any gene: 0. CDR3 length equals 12 residues. CDR3 nucleotides: TGTGCCAGCAGCTGGGGGGGCAATGAGCAGTTCTTC. This sequence encodes CASSWGGNEQFF.

The CDR3 is CASSTPDSDPGANVLTF. In DNA form, the CDR3 reads TGTGCCAGCAGCACCCCGGACAGTGATCCTGGGGCCAACGTCCTGACTTTC. This chain uses TRBV9 with TRBJ2-6; possible D gene TRBD1, 6 bases. The CDR3 spans 17 residues. Germline V gene lookup returns CDR1 SGDLS and CDR2 YYNGEE. V was clipped by 4 bases and J by 2 bases, with 16 bases between them.

CDR3 sequence (DNA): TGCGCCAGCAGGAAGACTATCACAGATACGCAGTATTTT. This codes for CASRKTITDTQYF. The chain combines TRBV5-1 with TRBJ2-3; possibly TRBD2 for D (5 bases). V was cut by 5 bases and J by 2 bases, with 9 bases left in between. Germline assignment: CDR1 SGHRS and CDR2 YFSETQ. The CDR3 length is 13 residues. The variable domain in full, completed from reference TRBV5-1 and TRBJ2-3, reads KAGVTQTPRYLIKTRGQQVTLSCSPISGHRSVSWYQQTPGQGLQFLFEYFSETQRNKGNFPGRFSGRQFSNSRSEMNVSTLELGDSALYLCASRKTITDTQYFGPGTRLTVL.

This CDR3 reads CASSQGRTSGINEQFF. The CDR3 DNA reads TGCGCCAGCAGCCAGGGTAGGACTAGCGGGATCAATGAGCAGTTCTTC. The V gene is TRBV4-1, the J gene TRBJ2-1; 12 bases are shared with TRBD2. CDR1 is MGHRA and CDR2 is YSYEKL in the germline V gene. CDR3 length equals 16 residues. Trimming at V came to 3 bases and at J to 6 bases, leaving 6 bases not matched to a gene.

The chain uses TRBV5-6 and TRBJ2-7, with a possible D match to TRBD1 (5 bases). The germline CDR1 and CDR2 sequences are SGHDT and YYEEEE. CDR3 length: 13 residues. Deletions cut 2 bases from V and 5 bases from J, with 11 bases between. The CDR3: CASSFQGRHEQYF. The CDR3 nucleotides read TGTGCCAGCAGCTTCCAGGGTCGCCACGAGCAGTACTTC.

The chain has TRBV7-3 and TRBJ1-1, with D perhaps TRBD1 (6 bases). The length of the CDR3 is 13 residues. Germline values: CDR1 SGHTA, CDR2 FQGTGA. V shed 5 bases and J shed 7 bases, with 14 bases lying between them. The CDR3 DNA reads TGTGCCAGCAGCATCAGCCCGGACAGTGAAGCTTTCTTT. It translates to CASSISPDSEAFF.

V usage is TRBV7-6 and J usage is TRBJ2-1; TRBD2 matches at 11 bases. Germline V gives CDR1 SGHVS, CDR2 FNYEAQ. The CDR3 runs 16 residues. Unmatched junction bases numbered 3, after V lost 1 base and J lost 4 bases. This chain's CDR3 is CASSLGASGGYNEQFF. The CDR3 DNA reads TGTGCCAGCAGCTTAGGCGCTAGCGGGGGGTACAATGAGCAGTTCTTC.